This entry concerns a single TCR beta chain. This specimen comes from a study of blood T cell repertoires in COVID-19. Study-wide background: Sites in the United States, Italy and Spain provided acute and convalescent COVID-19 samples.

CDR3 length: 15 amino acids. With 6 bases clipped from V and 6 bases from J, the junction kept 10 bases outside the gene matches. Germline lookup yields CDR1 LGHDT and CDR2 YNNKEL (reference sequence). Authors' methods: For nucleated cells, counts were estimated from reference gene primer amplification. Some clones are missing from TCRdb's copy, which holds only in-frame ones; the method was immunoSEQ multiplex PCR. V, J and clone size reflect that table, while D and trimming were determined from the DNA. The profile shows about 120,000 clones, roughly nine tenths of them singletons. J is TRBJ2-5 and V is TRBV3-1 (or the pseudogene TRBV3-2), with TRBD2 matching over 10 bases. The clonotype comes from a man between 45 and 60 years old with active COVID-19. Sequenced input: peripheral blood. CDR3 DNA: TGTGCCAGCAGTCGTAGGACTAGCGGTATAAAGACCCAGTACTTC. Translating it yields CASSRRTSGIKTQYF.